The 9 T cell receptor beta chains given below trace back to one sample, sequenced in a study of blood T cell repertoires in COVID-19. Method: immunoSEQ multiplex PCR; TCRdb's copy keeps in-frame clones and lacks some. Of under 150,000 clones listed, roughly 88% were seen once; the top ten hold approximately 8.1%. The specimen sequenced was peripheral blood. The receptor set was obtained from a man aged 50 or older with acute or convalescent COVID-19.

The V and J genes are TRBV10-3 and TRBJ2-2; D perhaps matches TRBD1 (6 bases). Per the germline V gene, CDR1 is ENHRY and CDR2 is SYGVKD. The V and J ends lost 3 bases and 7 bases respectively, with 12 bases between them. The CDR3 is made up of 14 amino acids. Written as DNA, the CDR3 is TGTGCCATCAGTGAAGGTCAGGGGAACGGGGAGCTGTTTTTT. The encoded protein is CAISEGQGNGELFF.

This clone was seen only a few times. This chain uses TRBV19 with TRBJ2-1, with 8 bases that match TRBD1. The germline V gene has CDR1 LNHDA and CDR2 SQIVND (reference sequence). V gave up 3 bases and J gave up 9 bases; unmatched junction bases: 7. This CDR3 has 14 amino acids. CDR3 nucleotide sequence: TGTGCCAGTAGTATCCGGACAGGGAATCGTGAGCAGTTCTTC. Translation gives CASSIRTGNREQFF.

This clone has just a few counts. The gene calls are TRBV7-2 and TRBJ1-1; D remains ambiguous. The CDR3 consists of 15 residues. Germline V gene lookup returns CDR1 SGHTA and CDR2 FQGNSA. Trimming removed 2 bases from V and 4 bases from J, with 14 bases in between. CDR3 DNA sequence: TGTGCCAGCAGCTTAAGTTTCGCGCCCCTCACTGAAGCTTTCTTT. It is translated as CASSLSFAPLTEAFF.

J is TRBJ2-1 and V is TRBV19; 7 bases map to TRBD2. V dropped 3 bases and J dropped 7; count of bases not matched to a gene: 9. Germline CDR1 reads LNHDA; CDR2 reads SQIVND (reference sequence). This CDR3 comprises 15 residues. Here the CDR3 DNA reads TGTGCCAGTAGTATTGCGGGAGTTGAGATAAATGAGCAGTTCTTC. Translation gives CASSIAGVEINEQFF.

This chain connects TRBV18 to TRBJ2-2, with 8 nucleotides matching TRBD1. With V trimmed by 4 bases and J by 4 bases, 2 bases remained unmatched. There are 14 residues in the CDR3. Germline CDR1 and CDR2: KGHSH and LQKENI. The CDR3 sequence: CASSQQGGTGELFF. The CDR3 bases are TGTGCCAGCTCACAACAGGGGGGCACCGGGGAGCTGTTTTTT. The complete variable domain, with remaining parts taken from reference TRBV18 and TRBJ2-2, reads NAGVMQNPRHLVRRRGQEARLRCSPMKGHSHVYWYRQLPEEGLKFMVYLQKENIIDESGMPKERFSAEFPKEGPSILRIQQVVRGDSAAYFCASSQQGGTGELFFGEGSRLTVL.

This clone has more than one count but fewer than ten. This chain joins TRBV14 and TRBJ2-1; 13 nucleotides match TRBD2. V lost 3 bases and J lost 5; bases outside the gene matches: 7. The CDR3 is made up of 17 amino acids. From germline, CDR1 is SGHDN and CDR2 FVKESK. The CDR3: CASSQRGLAGPDNEQFF. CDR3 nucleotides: TGTGCCAGCAGCCAGAGGGGACTAGCGGGGCCAGACAATGAGCAGTTCTTC.

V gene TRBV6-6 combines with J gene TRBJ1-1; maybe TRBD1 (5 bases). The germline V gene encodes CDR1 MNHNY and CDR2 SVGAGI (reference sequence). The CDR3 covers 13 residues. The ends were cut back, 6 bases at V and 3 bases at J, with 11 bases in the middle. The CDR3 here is CASSWKGDTEAFF. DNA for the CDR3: TGTGCCAGCAGCTGGAAAGGGGACACTGAAGCTTTCTTT.

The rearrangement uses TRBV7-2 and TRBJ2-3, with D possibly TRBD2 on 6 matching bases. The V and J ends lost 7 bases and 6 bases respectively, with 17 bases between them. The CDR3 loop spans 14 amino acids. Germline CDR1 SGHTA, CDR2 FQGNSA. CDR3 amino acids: CASTRGFWGDTQYF. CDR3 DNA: TGTGCCAGCACCCGGGGGTTTTGGGGCGATACGCAGTATTTT.

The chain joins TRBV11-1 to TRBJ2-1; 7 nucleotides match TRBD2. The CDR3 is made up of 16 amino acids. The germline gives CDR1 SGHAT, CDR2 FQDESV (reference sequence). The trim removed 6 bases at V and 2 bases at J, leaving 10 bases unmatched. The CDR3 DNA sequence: TGTGCCAGCAGTTACTACATGGGGACTACCTACAATGAGCAGTTCTTC. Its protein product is CASSYYMGTTYNEQFF. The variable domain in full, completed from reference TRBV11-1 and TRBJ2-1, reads EAEVAQSPRYKITEKSQAVAFWCDPISGHATLYWYRQILGQGPELLVQFQDESVVDDSQLPKDRFSAERLKGVDSTLKIQPAELGDSAMYLCASSYYMGTTYNEQFFGPGTRLTVL.